Here is one TCR beta chain with its context. Germline V gives CDR1 MDHEN, CDR2 SYDVKM. Trimming stripped 5 bases from V and 8 bases from J, with 22 bases between. The CDR3 loop spans 16 amino acids. This entry is derived from a study of blood T cell repertoires in COVID-19. Assay: immunoSEQ multiplex PCR; the TCRdb copy retains only in-frame clones and omits some. This table has 350,000 or so clones, roughly 84% appearing once. Individuals drawn from approximately 22 US areas were roughly 18 to 89 years old. Cohort 3 donors were reported recovered after two negative PCRs, clearance, or symptom resolution.

The material sequenced was PBMCs or T cells enriched from blood (not recorded which). This receptor was identified in a woman under 40 who had recovered from COVID-19. The gene calls are TRBV28 and TRBJ2-1; D is perhaps TRBD1 (6 bases). The CDR3, as DNA: TGTGCCAGCAGTAGTTCCCGGCGGACAGCGGTCGATGAGCAGTTCTTC. It encodes CASSSSRRTAVDEQFF.